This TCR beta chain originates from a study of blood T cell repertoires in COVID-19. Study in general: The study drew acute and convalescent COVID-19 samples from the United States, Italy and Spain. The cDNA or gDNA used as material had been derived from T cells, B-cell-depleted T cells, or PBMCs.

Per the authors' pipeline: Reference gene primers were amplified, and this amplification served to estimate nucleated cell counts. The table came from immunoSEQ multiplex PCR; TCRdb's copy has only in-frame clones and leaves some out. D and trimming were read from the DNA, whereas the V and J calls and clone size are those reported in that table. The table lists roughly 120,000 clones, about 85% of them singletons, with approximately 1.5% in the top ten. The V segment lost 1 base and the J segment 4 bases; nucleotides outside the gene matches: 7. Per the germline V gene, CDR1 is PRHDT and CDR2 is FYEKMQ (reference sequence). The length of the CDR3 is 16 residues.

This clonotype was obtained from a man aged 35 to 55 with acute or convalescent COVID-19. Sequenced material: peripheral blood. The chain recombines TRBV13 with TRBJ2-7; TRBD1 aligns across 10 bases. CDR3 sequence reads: CASSLVGDRGSYEQYF. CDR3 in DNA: TGTGCCAGCAGCTTAGTAGGGGACAGGGGATCTTACGAGCAGTACTTC.